In its sample, the clone carrying this T cell receptor (beta chain) was seen a few times. Antigen: not known. Unmatched junction bases numbered 17, after V lost 4 bases and J lost 9 bases. There are 17 residues in the CDR3. CDR1 is SQVTM, CDR2 ANQGSEA, per germline. This specimen comes from a study of beta chain features in type 1 diabetes. General study points: Fewer insertions but more deletions were seen at VDJ junctions in type 1 diabetes patients.

The authors reverse transcribed all of the isolated RNA, so sequencing captured expressed TCRB transcripts. The repertoire was sequenced with immunoSEQ multiplex PCR; TCRdb's copy has only in-frame clones and lacks some. The table lists approximately 160,000 clones, roughly 9% of them singletons. Each sorted fraction was over 95% pure. The J gene is TRBJ2-7, the V gene TRBV29-1; 14 bases match TRBD2. Sequencing input: central memory CD4+ T cells from blood. The TCR comes from a woman between 18 and 29 years old in good health. The CDR3 spells CSVAVGTSGGVGNAQYF. In DNA form, the CDR3 reads TGCAGCGTTGCGGTCGGGACTAGCGGGGGAGTTGGGAACGCGCAGTACTTC.